The rows below give T cell receptor beta chains drawn from one sample of a study of naive and memory T cell subsets. TCRdb called the UMI-ligation and nested PCR reads again in MiXCR, with one record for every CDR3 protein. The sample lists tens of thousands of distinct CDR3 sequences, about 14% occurring once. Sequenced: effector memory CD4+ T cells from blood. The receptors derive from a human donor in good health. Each CDR3 is given with its conserved first and last residue. A D gene is named only where the DNA matches it firmly. Clone size is shown for a subset of rows, as once, few, many or a class of expanded clone.

J: TRBJ2-7
V: TRBV4-2
size: few
D: .
DNA: TGTGCCAGCAGCCAAGAACAGAACCCCTACGAGCAGTACTTC
CDR3: CASSQEQNPYEQYF

J: TRBJ2-7
V: TRBV9
size: many
D: .
DNA: TGTGCCAGCAGCGTAGGTCGGGGGTTAACGAACGAGCAGTACTTC
CDR3: CASSVGRGLTNEQYF

J: TRBJ1-6
V: TRBV2
size: few
D: .
DNA: TGTGCCAGCCAAATTGTGATTGATTCACCCCTCCACTTT
CDR3: CASQIVIDSPLHF

J: TRBJ1-4
V: TRBV7-9
size: medium-sized
D: .
DNA: TGTGCCAGCAGCCCCGACTGGAGTAGTGAAAAACTGTTTTTT
CDR3: CASSPDWSSEKLFF

J: TRBJ2-2
V: TRBV15
size: .
D: TRBD1
DNA: TGTGCCACCAGCACCCGCCAGACAGGGAGGGAGCTGTTTTTT
CDR3: CATSTRQTGRELFF

J: TRBJ2-7
V: TRBV7-9
size: .
D: TRBD2
DNA: TGTGCCAGCACCGCGCGGGGACTAGCGGGAGTGGGGGAGCAGTACTTC
CDR3: CASTARGLAGVGEQYF

J: TRBJ2-1
V: TRBV3-2
size: few
D: .
DNA: TGTGCCAGCAGCCAAGAGCGGGGCAGGGCACTAGCGGGAGGGCCGGTATTAGTCTACAATGAGCAGTTCTTC
CDR3: CASSQERGRALAGGPVLVYNEQFF

J: TRBJ1-5
V: TRBV6-1
size: few
D: TRBD1
DNA: TGTGCCAGCACCTCCGGGACAGGGGCCGCCGACGGCAATCAGCCCCAGCATTTT
CDR3: CASTSGTGAADGNQPQHF

J: TRBJ1-3
V: TRBV5-4
size: few
D: .
DNA: TGTGCCAGCAGCTTGGCTCCGGCCTCTGGAAACACCATATATTTT
CDR3: CASSLAPASGNTIYF

J: TRBJ1-1
V: TRBV6-6
size: many
D: .
DNA: TGTGCCAGCAGTTCCGCAACGAACACTGAAGCTTTCTTT
CDR3: CASSSATNTEAFF

J: TRBJ1-2
V: TRBV4-3
size: .
D: .
DNA: TGCGCCAGCAGCCAAGATATAGGGGAAAAGAGCTATGGCTACACCTTC
CDR3: CASSQDIGEKSYGYTF

J: TRBJ2-2
V: TRBV4-2
size: few
D: .
DNA: TGTGCCAGCAGCCAAGCATTCGGACTTCTAAGAACCGGGGAGCTGTTTTTT
CDR3: CASSQAFGLLRTGELFF

J: TRBJ2-7
V: TRBV5-6
size: few
D: TRBD1
DNA: TGTGCCAGCAGCCCGGGGACAGGGGGCAGGTACGAGCAGTACTTC
CDR3: CASSPGTGGRYEQYF